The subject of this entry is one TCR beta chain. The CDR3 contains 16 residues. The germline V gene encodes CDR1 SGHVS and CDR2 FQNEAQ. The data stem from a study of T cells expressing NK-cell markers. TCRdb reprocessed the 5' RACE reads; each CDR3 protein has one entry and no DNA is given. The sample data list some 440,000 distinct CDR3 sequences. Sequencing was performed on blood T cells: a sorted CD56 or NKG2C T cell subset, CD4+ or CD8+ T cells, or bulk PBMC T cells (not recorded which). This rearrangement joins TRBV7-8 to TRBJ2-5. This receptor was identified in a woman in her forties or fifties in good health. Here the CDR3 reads CASSSDHTAVQETQYF.